The 18 T cell receptor beta chains presented below share a single source sample, sequenced in a study of shared clonotypes between healthy human individuals (TCRdb year 2020). Libraries were built with the immunoSEQ multiplex PCR assay. Not all clones reach the TCRdb copy of this immuneACCESS table, which keeps in-frame sequences only. Checked studies attribute under half of the gap to unresolved V genes and leave the rest unexplained. The sample data list some 2,500,000 clones, and about 90% of these were observed just once. Together, the top ten hold approximately 0.39% of the sample. The specimen sequenced was naive CD4+ T cells from PBMCs. The cell subset or site label on this specimen signifies: CD45RA+ positively selected. The receptors stem from a man aged 18-30 years in good health. Some clones in this sample may be carry-over from other donors' samples.

The rearrangement links TRBV7-9 to TRBJ1-2, with D uncertain. This CDR3 contains 16 residues. Germline V gene data show CDR1 as SEHNR and CDR2 as FQNEAQ (reference sequence). The V end was cut by 5 bases, the J end by 8 bases, with 24 bases between. CDR3 bases: TGTGCCAGCAGCGAAGACGGCCTATTTCGGATAGCGGGCTACACCTTC. It translates to CASSEDGLFRIAGYTF.

The chain couples TRBV14 to TRBJ1-1; D is undetermined. Trimming left V 0 bases short and J 10 bases short, with 9 bases between. Germline assignment: CDR1 SGHDN and CDR2 FVKESK. The CDR3 sequence is 12 residues long. The CDR3 protein is CASSQDFSGAFF. The CDR3 coding sequence is TGTGCCAGCAGCCAAGATTTCTCGGGAGCTTTCTTT.

The chain combines TRBV18 with TRBJ2-2, with TRBD2 matching over 8 bases. The CDR3 covers 19 residues. J lost 4 bases, V lost 1 base, and 14 bases had no gene match. CDR1 is KGHSH, CDR2 LQKENI, per germline. Here the CDR3 reads CASSPLPLAEGRVTGELFF. The CDR3 bases are TGTGCCAGCTCACCACTGCCACTAGCGGAGGGACGCGTCACCGGGGAGCTGTTTTTT.

The gene calls are TRBV7-8 and TRBJ2-1; 11 nucleotides match TRBD2. V trimming: 3 bases; J trimming: 8 bases; junction bases outside the gene matches: 3. CDR3 length: 14 residues. Germline V lookup: CDR1 SGHVS, CDR2 FQNEAQ. The CDR3 coding sequence is TGTGCCAGCAGCTTTGGGACTAGCGGCTATGAGCAGTTCTTC. The encoded protein is CASSFGTSGYEQFF. The complete variable domain, with remaining parts taken from reference TRBV7-8 and TRBJ2-1, reads GAGVSQSPRYKVAKRGQDVALRCDPISGHVSLFWYQQALGQGPEFLTYFQNEAQLDKSGLPSDRFFAERPEGSVSTLKIQRTQQEDSAVYLCASSFGTSGYEQFFGPGTRLTVL.

The V and J genes are TRBV15 and TRBJ2-7, with D possibly being TRBD2 (6 bases). The CDR3 loop spans 17 amino acids. The V gene lost 0 bases and the J gene lost 4 bases, with 19 bases spanning the gap. Germline CDR1 LNHNV, CDR2 YYDKDF (reference sequence). The CDR3, as DNA: TGTGCCACCAGCAGAGATCCCGGGGTAAATAGCGGATACGAGCAGTACTTC. Protein product: CATSRDPGVNSGYEQYF.

The chain couples TRBV2 to TRBJ2-3, with D perhaps being TRBD1 or TRBD2 (5 bases each). The CDR3 consists of 15 residues. V gave up 4 bases and J gave up 2 bases, with 13 bases separating them. Germline-derived CDR1 and CDR2 are SNHLY and FYNNEI. CDR3 protein: CASSVGTSFTDTQYF. The DNA for the CDR3 is TGTGCCAGCAGTGTGGGGACCTCCTTCACAGATACGCAGTATTTT.

There are a few counts of this clone. The J gene is TRBJ1-1, the V gene TRBV19; 8 positions agree with TRBD1. The germline V gene encodes CDR1 LNHDA and CDR2 SQIVND (reference sequence). The J segment lost 3 bases and the V segment lost 7 bases, leaving 13 bases of the junction unmatched. The length of the CDR3 is 16 residues. For the CDR3, the DNA is TGTGCCAGTAAGTCTAGGACAGGGTCCCTGGACACTGAAGCTTTCTTT. Its translation: CASKSRTGSLDTEAFF.

Concerning this clone itself: The same CDR3 can be traced to other DNA sequences in this sample. The chain carries TRBV6-5 and TRBJ2-1; D not resolved. The CDR3 has 13 residues. The V gene's germline CDR1 is MNHEY and CDR2 SVGAGI. Trimming removed 2 bases from V and 1 base from J, with 3 bases in between. The CDR3 loop is CASSYDSYNEQFF. The CDR3 DNA is TGTGCCAGCAGTTACGATTCCTACAATGAGCAGTTCTTC.

On this clone itself: This sample includes further DNA sequences coding for the same CDR3. The genes are TRBV5-4 and TRBJ1-1; 8 bases line up with TRBD1. This CDR3 has 14 residues. Germline V gene sequence: CDR1 SGHNT, CDR2 YYREEE (reference sequence). V lost 4 bases to trimming and J lost 5 bases; unmatched junction nucleotides: 7. This CDR3 is CASSPDRGRTEAFF. Written as DNA, the CDR3 is TGTGCCAGCAGCCCAGACAGGGGTAGGACTGAAGCTTTCTTT.

This chain connects TRBV5-1 to TRBJ2-1, with D possibly called TRBD1 or TRBD2 (5 bases each). The CDR3 is 13 residues long. In germline, CDR1 is SGHRS, CDR2 YFSETQ. V dropped 0 bases and J dropped 9 bases, with 10 bases sitting between them. CDR3 bases: TGCGCCAGCAGCTTGGGTGGGGGAGTTGAGCAGTTCTTC. Translating it yields CASSLGGGVEQFF.

This clone showed up just once. This sample also contains other DNA sequences that code for the same CDR3. The chain has TRBV18 and TRBJ2-7; 9 nucleotides align to TRBD1. Germline V lookup: CDR1 KGHSH, CDR2 LQKENI. There are 12 residues in the CDR3. Trimming at V came to 4 bases and at J to 6 bases, leaving 1 base not matched to a gene. Here the CDR3 reads CASSRDRVEQYF. CDR3 coding DNA: TGTGCCAGCTCACGGGACAGGGTCGAGCAGTACTTC. Looking up the rest from reference TRBV18 and TRBJ2-7 gives the full variable domain: NAGVMQNPRHLVRRRGQEARLRCSPMKGHSHVYWYRQLPEEGLKFMVYLQKENIIDESGMPKERFSAEFPKEGPSILRIQQVVRGDSAAYFCASSRDRVEQYFGPGTRLTVT.

The rearrangement joins TRBV7-2 to TRBJ1-2; D is possibly TRBD1 (5 bases). The CDR3 length is 17 residues. The germline V gene has CDR1 SGHTA and CDR2 FQGNSA. Trimming removed 4 bases from V and 5 bases from J, with 23 bases in between. The CDR3 bases are TGTGCCAGCAGCTCGGGGCAGACGGGACTTACAACTTATGGCTACACCTTC. This sequence encodes CASSSGQTGLTTYGYTF. The full variable domain, in which reference TRBV7-2 and TRBJ1-2 provide the parts outside the CDR3, is GAGVSQSPSNKVTEKGKDVELRCDPISGHTALYWYRQSLGQGLEFLIYFQGNSAPDKSGLPSDRFSAERTGGSVSTLTIQRTQQEDSAVYLCASSSGQTGLTTYGYTFGSGTRLTVV.

To note about this clone: The same CDR3 can be traced to other DNA sequences in this sample. The V call is TRBV14, the J call TRBJ1-1; 8 nucleotides match TRBD1. With 4 bases clipped from V and 3 bases from J, the junction kept 1 base outside the gene matches. Germline V CDR1 and CDR2: SGHDN, FVKESK. The CDR3 loop spans 13 amino acids. The CDR3 sequence: CASSRQGYTEAFF. CDR3 nucleotides: TGTGCCAGCAGCCGACAGGGGTACACTGAAGCTTTCTTT.

The chain carries TRBV28 and TRBJ1-2, with D uncertain. With 3 bases removed from V and 4 bases from J, the gap between germline ends came to 18 bases. CDR3 length: 16 residues. CDR1 and CDR2 from the germline V gene are MDHEN and SYDVKM. CDR3 sequence: CASSLAGAARVYGYTF. The CDR3 DNA is TGTGCCAGCAGTTTGGCCGGTGCCGCCCGGGTCTATGGCTACACCTTC.

The V and J genes are TRBV2 and TRBJ1-5, with a possible D match to TRBD1 (5 bases). The CDR3 runs 15 residues. The V gene lost 4 bases and the J gene lost 3 bases, with 13 bases spanning the gap. CDR1 is SNHLY and CDR2 is FYNNEI in the germline V gene. In DNA, the CDR3 is TGTGCCAGCAGTGTCGGGGGACCCTCCAATCAGCCCCAGCATTTT. Its translation is CASSVGGPSNQPQHF.

V gene TRBV9 combines with J gene TRBJ2-3; no firm D call. This CDR3 contains 15 residues. Trimming stripped 5 bases from V and 3 bases from J, with 16 bases between. Germline V gene sequence: CDR1 SGDLS, CDR2 YYNGEE. CDR3 sequence: CASSKAGYPTDTQYF. The CDR3 DNA is TGTGCCAGCAGTAAAGCCGGGTACCCTACAGATACGCAGTATTTT.

This sequence joins TRBV7-2 and TRBJ1-2; the D is unclear. The germline CDR1 and CDR2 sequences are SGHTA and FQGNSA. The CDR3 is 14 residues long. The V end lost 5 bases, the J end lost 1 base, and 11 bases lay between the germline ends. CDR3 nucleotides: TGTGCCAGCAGCCCACCGACGGGTAACTATGGCTACACCTTC. This codes for CASSPPTGNYGYTF.

This clone was recorded a few times. The chain employs TRBV30 and TRBJ1-1, with D unclear. This CDR3 is 18 amino acids long. Trimming left V 1 base short and J 0 bases short, with 21 bases between. Germline V gives CDR1 GTSNPN, CDR2 SVGIG (reference sequence). The CDR3 sequence is CAWSDYPPGRELNTEAFF. The CDR3 DNA sequence: TGTGCCTGGAGTGACTACCCTCCGGGTCGCGAATTGAACACTGAAGCTTTCTTT.